This T cell receptor beta chain was found in a study of T cell changes during pregnancy in multiple sclerosis. Data came from immunoSEQ multiplex PCR; TCRdb stores just in-frame clones and leaves some out. The repertoire consists of more than 65,000 clones, with just under 95% occurring once and the leading ten covering 0.9% to 1.2%. Trimming cost V 5 bases and J 0 bases, with 23 bases left between them. The CDR3 contains 19 residues. Looked up from germline, CDR1 is SGHTA and CDR2 is FQGNSA. The sequence was obtained from a female donor with multiple sclerosis, enrolled in a pregnancy study. This specimen consisted of peripheral blood, obtained in the first trimester of pregnancy. The J gene is TRBJ1-3, the V gene TRBV7-2; possible D gene TRBD1, 5 bases. The CDR3 sequence is CASSPIWARGKGSGNTIYF. DNA for the CDR3: TGTGCCAGCAGCCCGATATGGGCCCGGGGGAAGGGCTCTGGAAACACCATATATTTT.